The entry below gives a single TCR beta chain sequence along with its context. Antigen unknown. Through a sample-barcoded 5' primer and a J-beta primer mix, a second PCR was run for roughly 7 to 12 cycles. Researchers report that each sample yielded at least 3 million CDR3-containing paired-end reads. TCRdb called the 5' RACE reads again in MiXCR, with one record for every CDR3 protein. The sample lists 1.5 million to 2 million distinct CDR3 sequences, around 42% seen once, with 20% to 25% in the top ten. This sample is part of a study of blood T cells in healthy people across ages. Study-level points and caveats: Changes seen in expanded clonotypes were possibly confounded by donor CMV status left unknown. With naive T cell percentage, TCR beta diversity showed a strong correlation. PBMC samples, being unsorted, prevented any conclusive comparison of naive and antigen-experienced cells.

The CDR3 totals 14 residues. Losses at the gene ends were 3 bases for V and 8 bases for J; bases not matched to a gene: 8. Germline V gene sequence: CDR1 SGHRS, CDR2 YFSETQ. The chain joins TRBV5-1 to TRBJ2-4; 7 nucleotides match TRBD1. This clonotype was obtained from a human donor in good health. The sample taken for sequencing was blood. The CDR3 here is CASSSNGQADIQYF. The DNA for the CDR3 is TGCGCCAGCAGCTCAAATGGACAGGCGGACATTCAGTACTTC.